This T cell receptor beta chain was recorded in a study of OX40 agonist ivuxolimab in advanced cancers. Per germline, CDR1 SGHTA and CDR2 FQGTGA. Trimming shortened V by 6 bases and J by 9 bases, and 12 bases separated the two germline ends. The CDR3 consists of 12 residues. Sequencing was performed with immunoSEQ multiplex PCR; in TCRdb, only in-frame clones are kept and a portion is missing. The sample shows approximately 74,000 clones, 85% of them seen only once. The sample consisted of CD4+ or CD8+ T cells sorted from blood, taken in a trial of the OX40 agonist ivuxolimab. The J gene is TRBJ2-1, the V gene TRBV7-3; possibly TRBD1 for D (6 bases). The receptor comes from an adult with an advanced solid tumor such as melanoma, head and neck, liver or kidney cancer. DNA for the CDR3: TGTGCCAGCAGGATGGGGGCGGGTGAGCAGTTCTTC. This sequence encodes CASRMGAGEQFF.